The next 18 T cell receptor beta chains were all read from a single sample in a study of blood T cell repertoires in COVID-19. Measured with immunoSEQ multiplex PCR; TCRdb has only the in-frame clones, and not every one. This repertoire shows about 430,000 clones, approximately 90% found once; its top ten account for approximately 1.5%. The specimen was PBMCs or T cells enriched from blood (not recorded which). Receptor source: a woman aged 18-29 years who had been exposed to COVID-19.

The CDR3 coding sequence is TGCAGTGCTAGTGACCCCATTGGGGGCAAGCTCCACGAGCAGTACTTC. It codes for CSASDPIGGKLHEQYF. The gene calls are TRBV20-1 and TRBJ2-7; TRBD1 might be the D (6 bases). Germline V gives CDR1 DFQATT, CDR2 SNEGSKA (reference sequence). Trimming left V 3 bases short and J 5 bases short, with 23 bases between. This CDR3 is 16 amino acids long.

J is TRBJ2-7 and V is TRBV7-9; 13 bases agree with TRBD2. V dropped 2 bases and J dropped 0; count of bases not matched to a gene: 4. Germline lookup yields CDR1 SEHNR and CDR2 FQNEAQ (reference sequence). The CDR3 totals 17 residues. The CDR3 region has the DNA TGTGCCAGCAGCTTACCGACTAGCGGGAGGACCTCCTACGAGCAGTACTTC. This codes for CASSLPTSGRTSYEQYF.

This sequence joins TRBV29-1 and TRBJ1-1; D call uncertain. The CDR3 extends over 13 amino acids. Germline-derived CDR1 and CDR2 are SQVTM and ANQGSEA. Trimming cost V 7 bases and J 2 bases, with 14 bases left between them. The CDR3 sequence: CSGALTTNTEAFF. The CDR3 DNA is TGCAGCGGGGCCCTGACAACTAACACTGAAGCTTTCTTT.

This CDR3 is CATSRDGQGGSNYGYTF. The CDR3 DNA is TGTGCCACCAGCAGAGATGGCCAGGGTGGGTCTAACTATGGCTACACCTTC. V and J are TRBV15 and TRBJ1-2, with D possibly TRBD1 on 5 matching bases. Germline CDR1 and CDR2: LNHNV and YYDKDF (reference sequence). This CDR3 comprises 17 residues. V lost 0 bases and J lost 0, with 14 bases in between.

The genes are TRBV1 and TRBJ1-1; no check of the table's D call, TRBD1, against the DNA was made. TRBV1 is assigned pseudogene status. The CDR3 covers 10 residues. The DNA of the CDR3 is TGCACCAGCAGCCAACCAGGGGCTTTCTTT. This codes for CTSSQPGAFF.

The chain uses TRBV18 and TRBJ2-3; D is unclear. Germline V gene data show CDR1 as KGHSH and CDR2 as LQKENI. The V gene lost 3 bases and the J gene lost 3 bases, with 7 bases spanning the gap. CDR3 size: 13 residues. The chain's CDR3 is CASSPPRTDTQYF. The CDR3 DNA reads as TGTGCCAGCTCACCTCCCAGAACAGATACGCAGTATTTT.

The chain carries TRBV5-8 and TRBJ1-4; 9 bases map to TRBD1. This CDR3 has 14 residues. Germline CDR1 and CDR2: SGHTS and YDEGEE. The ends lost 4 bases at V and 4 bases at J; junction bases unmatched: 2. In nucleotides, the CDR3 is TGTGCCAGCAGCCCGGGACAGGGTAATGAAAAACTGTTTTTT. Its protein product is CASSPGQGNEKLFF. The full variable domain, its missing parts supplied by reference TRBV5-8 and TRBJ1-4, is EAGVTQSPTHLIKTRGQQATLRCSPISGHTSVYWYQQALGLGLQFLLWYDEGEERNRGNFPPRFSGRQFPNYSSELNVNALELEDSALYLCASSPGQGNEKLFFGSGTQLSVL.

The V and J genes are TRBV9 and TRBJ2-3, with D perhaps matching TRBD1 (5 bases). The germline V gene has CDR1 SGDLS and CDR2 YYNGEE. There are 15 residues in the CDR3. V lost 0 bases to trimming and J lost 4 bases, with 12 bases between them. Written as DNA, the CDR3 is TGTGCCAGCAGCGTAGGCGACAGTAAGGCAGATACGCAGTATTTT. It codes for CASSVGDSKADTQYF.

The V gene is TRBV6-2 or TRBV6-3, the J gene TRBJ1-5; D unresolved. This CDR3 region has 17 residues. Germline-derived CDR1 and CDR2 are MNHEY and SVGEGT. The V end lost 4 bases, the J end lost 0 bases, and 16 bases lay between the germline ends. CDR3 sequence (DNA): TGTGCCAGCAGTTCTCGGTTTGCCTTCGGTAGCAATCAGCCCCAGCATTTT. Translation gives CASSSRFAFGSNQPQHF.

As regards this clone: Other DNA sequences in this specimen translate into the identical CDR3. The gene calls are TRBV12-3 or TRBV12-4 and TRBJ2-7; D is perhaps TRBD1 (6 bases). Trimming cost V 6 bases and J 3 bases, with 9 bases left between them. The CDR3 runs 12 residues. For the CDR3, the DNA is TGTGCCAGCAGGGGGACACTCTACGAGCAGTACTTC. Amino acid sequence: CASRGTLYEQYF.

The chain carries TRBV28 and TRBJ2-7; 11 nucleotides line up with TRBD2. The germline CDR1 and CDR2 sequences are MDHEN and SYDVKM. This CDR3 spans 15 amino acids. Trimming cost V 4 bases and J 4 bases; bases outside gene matches: 6. The CDR3 here is CASSSPSGGTYEQYF. The DNA for the CDR3 is TGTGCCAGCAGTTCTCCTAGCGGGGGGACATACGAGCAGTACTTC.

The chain uses TRBV5-1 and TRBJ2-3; 10 positions match TRBD2. Germline lookup yields CDR1 SGHRS and CDR2 YFSETQ. The CDR3 runs 17 residues. Trimming removed 4 bases from V and 1 base from J; junction bases left unmatched: 9. The CDR3 DNA reads as TGCGCCAGCAGCCGTACTCTAGCGGGGGACGGCACAGATACGCAGTATTTT. This encodes CASSRTLAGDGTDTQYF. The full variable domain, its missing parts supplied by reference TRBV5-1 and TRBJ2-3, is KAGVTQTPRYLIKTRGQQVTLSCSPISGHRSVSWYQQTPGQGLQFLFEYFSETQRNKGNFPGRFSGRQFSNSRSEMNVSTLELGDSALYLCASSRTLAGDGTDTQYFGPGTRLTVL.

The chain employs TRBV3-1 (or the pseudogene TRBV3-2) and TRBJ1-1; the D is unclear. The length of the CDR3 is 17 residues. Germline loops: CDR1 LGHDT, CDR2 YNNKEL (reference sequence). Trimming left V 1 base short and J 0 bases short, with 15 bases between. Here the CDR3 reads CASSQVLILELNTEAFF. CDR3 DNA: TGTGCCAGCAGCCAAGTTCTGATTCTGGAGTTGAACACTGAAGCTTTCTTT.

This chain uses TRBV5-1 with TRBJ1-3, with D possibly TRBD1 on 6 matching bases. The CDR3 loop spans 17 amino acids. The V gene lost 4 bases and the J gene lost 0 bases, with 17 bases spanning the gap. Per the germline V gene, CDR1 is SGHRS and CDR2 is YFSETQ. CDR3 amino acids: CASSPTTGSSSGNTIYF. The CDR3 nucleotides are TGCGCCAGCAGCCCGACGACAGGATCGAGCTCTGGAAACACCATATATTTT.

The chain employs TRBV6-6 and TRBJ2-5; 7 bases agree with TRBD1. Germline V lookup: CDR1 MNHNY, CDR2 SVGAGI (reference sequence). V gave up 6 bases and J gave up 7 bases; unmatched junction bases: 14. The CDR3 covers 15 residues. CDR3 bases: TGTGCCAGCAGAGGGGACAGCAAAAAGGTGGGGACCCAGTACTTC. Protein product: CASRGDSKKVGTQYF.

V usage is TRBV27 and J usage is TRBJ1-1; no clear D gene. The length of the CDR3 is 15 residues. The V and J ends lost 3 bases and 0 bases respectively, with 11 bases between them. Germline V CDR1 and CDR2: MNHEY, SMNVEV (reference sequence). The CDR3, as DNA: TGTGCCAGCAGTTTTCGGGCGGGCATGAACACTGAAGCTTTCTTT. Its translation: CASSFRAGMNTEAFF.

This chain connects TRBV5-5 to TRBJ2-5; 8 bases are a match to TRBD2. V gave up 2 bases and J gave up 2 bases; unmatched junction bases: 2. CDR1 and CDR2 from the germline V gene are SGHKS and YYEKEE (reference sequence). The CDR3 covers 14 residues. This CDR3 is CASSFGGGQETQYF. The DNA for the CDR3 is TGTGCCAGCAGCTTCGGCGGGGGGCAAGAGACCCAGTACTTC.

The rearrangement uses TRBV7-9 and TRBJ1-1; D unresolved. Looked up from germline, CDR1 is SEHNR and CDR2 is FQNEAQ (reference sequence). V lost 5 bases to trimming and J lost 4 bases, with 20 bases between them. The CDR3 length is 16 residues. CDR3 residues: CASSPRGGVGATEAFF. CDR3 DNA: TGTGCCAGCAGCCCTCGGGGTGGGGTGGGCGCCACTGAAGCTTTCTTT.